A selection of T cell receptor beta chains follows, all from one sample in a study of shared clonotypes between healthy human individuals. Sequencing was performed with immunoSEQ multiplex PCR; in TCRdb, only in-frame clones are kept and a portion is missing. The table has about 1 million clones, more than 60% seen once. Sample: memory CD4+ T cells sorted from blood. The receptors originated from a man younger than 30 in good health. Both conserved end residues are part of each CDR3. The order of the fields is J gene, V gene, D gene, clone size, CDR3 protein, CDR3 DNA. A D gene is named only where the DNA matches it firmly. Where a row states a size, it is once, few, many or the class of an expanded clone; other rows omit it.

TRBJ1-2	TRBV5-1	TRBD1	once	CASSARQGTNTF	TGCGCCAGCAGCGCAAGACAGGGGACAAACACCTTC
TRBJ2-5	TRBV4-3	.	.	CASSQGGGARQETQYF	TGCGCCAGCAGCCAAGGAGGAGGGGCTAGACAAGAGACCCAGTACTTC
TRBJ1-5	TRBV28	.	few	CATAGHSNQPQHF	TGTGCCACAGCAGGTCATAGCAATCAGCCCCAGCATTTT
TRBJ1-2	TRBV10-3	.	.	CAISERLGSYGYTF	TGTGCCATCAGTGAGCGCCTTGGATCCTACGGCTACACCTTC
TRBJ1-2	TRBV12-5	.	.	CASGLFGAVYGYTF	TGTGCTAGTGGTTTGTTTGGGGCAGTCTATGGCTACACCTTC
TRBJ1-1	TRBV2	.	.	CASSEWGAEAFF	TGTGCCAGCAGTGAATGGGGGGCTGAAGCTTTCTTT
TRBJ2-7	TRBV2	.	.	CASSEGGEQYF	TGTGCCAGCAGTGAGGGGGGCGAGCAGTACTTC
TRBJ2-7	TRBV18	TRBD2	.	CASSPTAGKDEQYF	TGTGCCAGCTCACCTACAGCGGGAAAGGACGAGCAGTACTTC
TRBJ2-5	TRBV2	TRBD2	few	CASSPSGGAGKTQYF	TGTGCCAGCAGTCCTAGCGGGGGGGCCGGGAAGACCCAGTACTTC
TRBJ2-6	TRBV30	TRBD2	.	CAWGRGSGANVLTF	TGTGCCTGGGGGAGGGGATCCGGGGCCAACGTCCTGACTTTC
TRBJ2-5	TRBV7-9	.	.	CASSLGGMGETQYF	TGTGCCAGCAGCTTAGGAGGAATGGGAGAGACCCAGTACTTC
TRBJ1-2	TRBV6-6	.	.	CATVFSDYGYTF	TGTGCCACCGTCTTTAGCGACTATGGCTACACCTTC
TRBJ2-3	TRBV6-1	.	.	CASSQGATTDTQYF	TGTGCCAGCAGTCAAGGGGCAACCACAGATACGCAGTATTTT
TRBJ2-3	TRBV13	.	.	CASPTRYSTQYF	TGTGCCAGCCCCACCCGTTACAGTACGCAGTATTTT
TRBJ2-5	TRBV11-2	TRBD2	.	CASSPTSGGVFQYF	TGTGCCAGCAGCCCTACTAGCGGAGGGGTTTTCCAGTACTTC
TRBJ2-7	TRBV5-1	.	.	CASRGRDRGSYEQYF	TGCGCCAGCAGAGGCCGGGACCGTGGCTCCTACGAGCAGTACTTC
TRBJ1-6	TRBV7-2	.	.	CASSLGDSYNSPLHF	TGTGCCAGCAGCTTAGGCGACAGTTATAATTCACCCCTCCACTTT
TRBJ1-5	TRBV19	.	.	CASLDTGRINQPQHF	TGTGCCAGTTTGGACACGGGACGGATCAATCAGCCCCAGCATTTT
TRBJ2-2	TRBV5-1	TRBD2	.	CASRGGSSNTGELFF	TGCGCCAGCCGCGGGGGGTCCTCGAACACCGGGGAGCTGTTTTTT
TRBJ2-7	TRBV11-3	TRBD1	few	CASSRSGQDGQGGQYF	TGTGCCAGCAGCCGATCGGGACAGGATGGGCAAGGAGGGCAGTACTTC
TRBJ2-7	TRBV9	.	.	CASSGKGGNYEQYF	TGTGCCAGCAGCGGAAAGGGAGGCAACTACGAGCAGTACTTC
TRBJ2-5	TRBV5-1	TRBD2	once	CATAGGQWETQYF	TGCGCCACCGCGGGAGGGCAGTGGGAGACCCAGTACTTC
TRBJ1-5	TRBV6-5	TRBD1	.	CASSKGTGYNQPQHF	TGTGCCAGCAGTAAGGGGACAGGTTATAATCAGCCCCAGCATTTT
TRBJ1-2	TRBV28	.	few	CASSFMGEAYGYTF	TGTGCCAGCAGTTTTATGGGGGAAGCCTATGGCTACACCTTC
TRBJ2-5	TRBV9	.	.	CASSVGVRALEQETQYF	TGTGCCAGCAGCGTAGGCGTTAGGGCGCTAGAACAAGAGACCCAGTACTTC
TRBJ1-6	TRBV9	.	.	CASSEQGDFGSPLHF	TGTGCCAGCAGCGAACAGGGAGACTTCGGTTCACCCCTCCACTTT
TRBJ1-6	TRBV5-5	TRBD1	.	CASSPRQGINNSPLHF	TGTGCCAGCAGCCCTAGACAGGGAATAAATAATTCACCCCTCCACTTT
TRBJ2-7	TRBV30	.	.	CAWSLVDEQYF	TGTGCCTGGAGTTTGGTCGACGAGCAGTACTTC
TRBJ1-1	TRBV19	.	.	CASQYPLGGASTEAFF	TGTGCCAGCCAGTACCCTTTAGGAGGGGCTAGCACTGAAGCTTTCTTT
TRBJ1-2	TRBV18	TRBD1	.	CASSPEDRSNYGYTF	TGTGCCAGCTCGCCAGAGGACAGGTCTAACTATGGCTACACCTTC
TRBJ2-3	TRBV30	.	.	CAWSKEGPDTQYF	TGTGCCTGGAGTAAAGAGGGCCCAGATACGCAGTATTTT
TRBJ2-3	TRBV14	TRBD1	few	CASAEQGGGTDTQYF	TGTGCCAGCGCAGAACAAGGGGGCGGCACAGATACGCAGTATTTT
TRBJ2-1	TRBV28	.	.	CASSIGYNEQFF	TGTGCCAGCAGTATAGGGTACAATGAGCAGTTCTTC
TRBJ1-2	TRBV11-2	TRBD1	.	CASSSQTGSRGYTF	TGTGCCAGCAGCTCCCAGACAGGGAGTCGCGGCTACACCTTC
TRBJ2-7	TRBV2	.	once	CASSESGFSYEQYF	TGTGCCAGCAGTGAATCAGGTTTCTCCTACGAGCAGTACTTC
TRBJ2-2	TRBV30	TRBD1	.	CACPGTGSGWSGELFF	TGTGCCTGTCCCGGGACAGGTTCTGGGTGGAGCGGGGAGCTGTTTTTT
TRBJ1-1	TRBV7-9	TRBD1	.	CASGTPGQGFTEAFF	TGTGCCAGCGGAACACCGGGACAGGGCTTCACTGAAGCTTTCTTT
TRBJ2-7	TRBV4-1	TRBD2	.	CASSQLAGGVSYEQYF	TGCGCCAGCAGCCAACTAGCGGGGGGCGTATCCTACGAGCAGTACTTC
TRBJ2-7	TRBV10-3	.	.	CAISRSGSGYEQYF	TGTGCCATCAGCCGGTCAGGGTCGGGGTACGAGCAGTACTTC
TRBJ1-1	TRBV2	TRBD1	few	CASSETGTGGVTEAFF	TGTGCCAGCAGCGAAACCGGGACAGGGGGCGTCACTGAAGCTTTCTTT
TRBJ1-5	TRBV28	TRBD1	.	CAVPAGKGGGDQPQHF	TGCGCAGTGCCAGCGGGTAAAGGAGGGGGCGATCAGCCCCAGCATTTT
TRBJ2-7	TRBV7-2	TRBD2	.	CASSALAGGYLYEQYF	TGTGCCAGCAGCGCACTAGCGGGGGGCTACCTGTACGAGCAGTACTTC
TRBJ1-4	TRBV7-9	.	few	CASSFTSNEKLFF	TGTGCCAGCAGCTTTACTTCGAATGAAAAACTGTTTTTT
TRBJ1-5	TRBV28	.	few	CASSFRDQPQHF	TGTGCCAGCAGTTTCAGAGATCAGCCCCAGCATTTT
TRBJ2-5	TRBV5-1	TRBD2	.	CASSSLGASGGQETQYF	TGCGCCAGCAGCTCTTTGGGAGCTAGCGGGGGTCAAGAGACCCAGTACTTC
TRBJ2-5	TRBV19	.	.	CASSIISGQTQETQYF	TGTGCCAGTAGTATCATCTCCGGACAGACCCAAGAGACCCAGTACTTC
TRBJ1-2	TRBV7-9	TRBD1	.	CASSPGGGGYTF	TGTGCCAGCAGCCCAGGGGGCGGTGGCTACACCTTC